The sequence of this TCR beta chain was determined in a study of OX40 agonist ivuxolimab in advanced cancers. Study-level results: Clonal expansion in partial responders at 0.1-3.0 mg/kg ranked among the lowest.

In the case of this clone: No antigen is known for it.

The CDR3 has 14 residues. Germline V lookup: CDR1 MNHNS, CDR2 SASEGT. Trimming cost V 8 bases and J 9 bases, with 22 bases left between them. Here immunoSEQ multiplex PCR was the method, and the copy in TCRdb shows in-frame clones only, minus some. The repertoire holds roughly 67,000 clones, with 88% as singletons. This sequence was found in an adult with an advanced solid tumor such as melanoma, head and neck, liver or kidney cancer. This rearrangement joins TRBV6-1 to TRBJ1-2; possibly TRBD1 for D (5 bases). The sequencing here drew on CD4+ or CD8+ T cells sorted from blood, taken in a trial of the OX40 agonist ivuxolimab. CDR3 nucleotides: TGTGCCAGCGAGGGTCAGGGCTCGAGAAAAAGCTACACCTTC. It translates to CASEGQGSRKSYTF.